This TCR beta chain was obtained from a study of T-cell memory formation after mild COVID-19. Study context: Among the donors, TCR clusters were largely specific to each donor.

This clonotype was seen repeatedly, ten times or more. Antigen specificity is unknown. TCR alpha and TCR beta cDNA libraries carrying sample barcodes and UMIs were produced by 5'RACE using constant-segment primers. TCRdb reprocessed the 5' RACE reads with MiXCR, giving one entry per CDR3 protein. Counted here are some 290,000 distinct CDR3 sequences, around 15% occurring once; the ten biggest clones make up 20% to 25%. General observations from the study: The authors left the SARS-CoV-2 specificity of second-wave clones peaking on day 37 unconfirmed. Later expanders leaned CD4+, whereas day 15 to 85 contracting clones were balanced CD4/CD8.

This receptor was identified in a young man who had mild COVID-19 (a few samples of this study predate the infection). Cell type and time point are not known. The material sequenced was PBMCs or a T cell subset sorted from them (not recorded which).

The DNA for the CDR3 is TGCAGCGTTGGTGAATGGCGGGGAGGGGGCGATACGCAGTATTTT. Translated: CSVGEWRGGGDTQYF. The chain couples TRBV29-1 to TRBJ2-3; D assignment may be TRBD1 or TRBD2 (7 bases each). V lost 4 bases, J lost 6 bases, and 20 bases lay in between. Germline loops: CDR1 SQVTM, CDR2 ANQGSEA. CDR3 length: 15 residues.